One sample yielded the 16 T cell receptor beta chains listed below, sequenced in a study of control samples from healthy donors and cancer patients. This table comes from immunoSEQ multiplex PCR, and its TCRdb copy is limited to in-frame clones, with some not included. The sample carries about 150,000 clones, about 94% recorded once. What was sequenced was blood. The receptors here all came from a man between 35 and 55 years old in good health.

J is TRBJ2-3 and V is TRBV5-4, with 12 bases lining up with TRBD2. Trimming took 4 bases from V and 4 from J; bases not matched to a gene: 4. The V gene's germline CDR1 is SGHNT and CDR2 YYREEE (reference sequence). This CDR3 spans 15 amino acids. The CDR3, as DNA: TGTGCCAGCAGCCCGACTAGCGGGGGTGCAGATACGCAGTATTTT. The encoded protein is CASSPTSGGADTQYF.

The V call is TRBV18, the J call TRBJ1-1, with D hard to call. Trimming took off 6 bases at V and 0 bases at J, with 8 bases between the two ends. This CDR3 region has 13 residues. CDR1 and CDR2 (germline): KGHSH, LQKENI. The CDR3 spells CASSTGLNTEAFF. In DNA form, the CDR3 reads TGTGCCAGCTCTACCGGCCTGAACACTGAAGCTTTCTTT. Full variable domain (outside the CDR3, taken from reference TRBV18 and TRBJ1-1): NAGVMQNPRHLVRRRGQEARLRCSPMKGHSHVYWYRQLPEEGLKFMVYLQKENIIDESGMPKERFSAEFPKEGPSILRIQQVVRGDSAAYFCASSTGLNTEAFFGQGTRLTVV.

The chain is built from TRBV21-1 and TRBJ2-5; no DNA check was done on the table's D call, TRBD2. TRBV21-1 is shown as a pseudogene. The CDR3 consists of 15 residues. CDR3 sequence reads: CASSKVGQRQETQYF. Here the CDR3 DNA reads TGTGCCAGCAGCAAAGTTGGCCAGCGCCAAGAGACCCAGTACTTC.

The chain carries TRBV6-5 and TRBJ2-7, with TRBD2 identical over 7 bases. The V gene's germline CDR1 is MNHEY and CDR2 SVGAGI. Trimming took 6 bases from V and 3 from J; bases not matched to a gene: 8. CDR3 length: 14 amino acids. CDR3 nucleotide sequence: TGTGCCAGCAGGCGGGGGACGCAACTCTACGAGCAGTACTTC. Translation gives CASRRGTQLYEQYF.

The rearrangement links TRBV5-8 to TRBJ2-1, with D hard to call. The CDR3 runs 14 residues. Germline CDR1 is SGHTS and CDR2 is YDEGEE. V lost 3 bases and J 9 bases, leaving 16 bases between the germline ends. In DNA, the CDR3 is TGTGCCAGCAGCTCCTTCCTGGGGATTGTTGAGCAGTTCTTC. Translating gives CASSSFLGIVEQFF.

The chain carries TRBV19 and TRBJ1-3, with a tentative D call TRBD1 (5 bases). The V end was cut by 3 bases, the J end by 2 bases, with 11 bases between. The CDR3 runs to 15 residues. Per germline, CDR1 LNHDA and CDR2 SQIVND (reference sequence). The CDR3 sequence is CASSIGGSAGNTIYF. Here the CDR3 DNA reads TGTGCCAGTAGTATTGGGGGGAGCGCTGGAAACACCATATATTTT.

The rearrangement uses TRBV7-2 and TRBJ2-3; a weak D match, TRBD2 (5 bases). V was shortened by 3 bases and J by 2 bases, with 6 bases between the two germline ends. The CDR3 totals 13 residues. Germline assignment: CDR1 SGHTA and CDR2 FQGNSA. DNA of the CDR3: TGTGCCAGCAGCTTGGACTTCACAGATACGCAGTATTTT. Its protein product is CASSLDFTDTQYF.

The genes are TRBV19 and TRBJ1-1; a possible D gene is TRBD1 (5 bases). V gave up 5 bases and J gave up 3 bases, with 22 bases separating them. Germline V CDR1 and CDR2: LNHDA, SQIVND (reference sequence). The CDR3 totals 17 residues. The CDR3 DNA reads TGTGCCAGTAGTCCACCTATGTTGAGGGGAAGGGACACTGAAGCTTTCTTT. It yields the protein CASSPPMLRGRDTEAFF.

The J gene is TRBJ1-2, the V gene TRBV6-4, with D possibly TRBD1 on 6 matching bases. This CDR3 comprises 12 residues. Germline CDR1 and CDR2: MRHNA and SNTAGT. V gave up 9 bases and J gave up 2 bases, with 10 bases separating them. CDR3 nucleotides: TGTGCCAGTCGGGGGGCGAACTATGGCTACACCTTC. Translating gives CASRGANYGYTF.

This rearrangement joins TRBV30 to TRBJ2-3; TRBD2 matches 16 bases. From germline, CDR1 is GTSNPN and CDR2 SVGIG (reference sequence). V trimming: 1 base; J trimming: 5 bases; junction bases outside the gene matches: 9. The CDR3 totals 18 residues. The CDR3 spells CAWSGFGTSGGAGDTQYF. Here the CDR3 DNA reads TGTGCCTGGAGTGGTTTCGGGACTAGCGGGGGGGCCGGAGATACGCAGTATTTT.

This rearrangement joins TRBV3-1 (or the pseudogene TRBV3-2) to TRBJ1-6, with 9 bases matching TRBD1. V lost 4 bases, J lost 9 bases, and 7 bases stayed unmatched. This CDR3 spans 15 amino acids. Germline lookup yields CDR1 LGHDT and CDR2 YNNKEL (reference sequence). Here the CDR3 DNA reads TGTGCCAGCAGCCGTAGGACAGGGGATAGTTCACCCCTCCACTTT. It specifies CASSRRTGDSSPLHF.

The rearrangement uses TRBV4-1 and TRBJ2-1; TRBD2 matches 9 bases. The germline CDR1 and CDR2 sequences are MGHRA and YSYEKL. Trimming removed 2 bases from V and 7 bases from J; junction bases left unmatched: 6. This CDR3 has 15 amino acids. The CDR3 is CASSQSGLASNEQFF. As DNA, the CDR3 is TGCGCCAGCAGCCAATCGGGACTAGCATCGAATGAGCAGTTCTTC.

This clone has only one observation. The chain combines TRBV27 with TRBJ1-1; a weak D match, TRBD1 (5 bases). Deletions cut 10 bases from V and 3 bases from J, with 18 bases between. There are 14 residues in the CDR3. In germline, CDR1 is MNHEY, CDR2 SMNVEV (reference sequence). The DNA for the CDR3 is TGTGCCACCCTGGCGGGCACGGGGCACACTGAAGCTTTCTTT. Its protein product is CATLAGTGHTEAFF.

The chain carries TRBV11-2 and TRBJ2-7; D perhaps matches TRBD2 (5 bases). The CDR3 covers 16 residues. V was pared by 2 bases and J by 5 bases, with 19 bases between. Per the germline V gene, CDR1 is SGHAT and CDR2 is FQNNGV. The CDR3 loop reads CASSLSLRGIGHEQYF. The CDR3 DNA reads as TGTGCCAGCAGCTTAAGTCTTCGAGGGATTGGTCACGAGCAGTACTTC.

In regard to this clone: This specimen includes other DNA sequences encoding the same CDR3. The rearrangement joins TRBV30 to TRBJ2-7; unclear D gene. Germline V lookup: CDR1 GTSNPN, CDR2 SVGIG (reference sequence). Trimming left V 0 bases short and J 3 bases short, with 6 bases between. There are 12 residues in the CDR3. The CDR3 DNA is TGTGCCTGGAGTGTGTTGGGCTACGAGCAGTACTTC. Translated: CAWSVLGYEQYF.

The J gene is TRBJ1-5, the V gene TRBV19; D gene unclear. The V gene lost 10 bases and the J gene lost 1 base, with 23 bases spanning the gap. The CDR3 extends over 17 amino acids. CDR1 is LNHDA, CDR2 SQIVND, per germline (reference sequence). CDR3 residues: CATEVGGVWESNQPQHF. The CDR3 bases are TGTGCCACAGAGGTCGGAGGTGTTTGGGAAAGCAATCAGCCCCAGCATTTT.